This T cell receptor beta chain came from a study (dated by TCRdb to 2016 to 2017). At the level of the whole study: In people whose bodies naturally kept HIV infection under control, the researchers looked into where HIV persistence comes from.

This clonotype is deemed large (0.1 to 1%). Its antigen is currently not known. No base quality values were provided; no much bigger clone lies one nucleotide off. The library was built by means of 5' RACE. Instrument on record: Illumina HiSeq 2000. Using fastp at Q25 and MiXCR, TCRdb reprocessed the public reads and kept productive beta chains. Rows merge per CDR3 protein into single entries with the most common DNA and genes. A total of some 540 distinct CDR3 sequences appear in this sample, roughly 9% of them only once. The ten biggest clones cover under 35% of the sample. Cut back by 1 base and 7 bases, the V and J ends lie 8 bases apart. The CDR1 and CDR2 encoded by the germline V gene are MGHRA and YSYEKL. The CDR3 starts with the cysteine, ends with the phenylalanine, and has 14 residues. The retained sequence is limited to the CDR3, 42 bases, with the frame set at the first base.

Sequenced input: total memory T cells from blood PBMCs. The cell subset or site tag for this specimen amounts to: transitional memory CD4+ T cells. The clonotype originates from a male donor with HIV. Here the chain combines TRBV4-1 and TRBJ1-6, with the identity of the D gene unclear. This receptor carries the CDR3 CASSQVAQNSPLHF. The base sequence is TGCGCCAGCAGCCAAGTGGCTCAGAATTCACCCCTCCACTTT.